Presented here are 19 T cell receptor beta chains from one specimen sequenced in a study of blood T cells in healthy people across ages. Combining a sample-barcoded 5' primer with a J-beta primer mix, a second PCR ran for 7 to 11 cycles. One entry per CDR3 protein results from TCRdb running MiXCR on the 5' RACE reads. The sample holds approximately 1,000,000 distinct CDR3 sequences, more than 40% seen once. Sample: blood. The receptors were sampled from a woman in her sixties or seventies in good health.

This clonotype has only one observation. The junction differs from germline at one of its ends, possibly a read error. CDR3 loop: CSAEDHRGSGGTSAYEQYF. DNA of the CDR3: TGCAGCGCTGAAGATCATCGGGGAAGTGGCGGGACTAGCGCCTACGAGCAGTACTTC. V and J are TRBV29-1 and TRBJ2-7; 10 bases map to TRBD2. CDR1 is SQVTM and CDR2 is ANQGSEA in the germline V gene. The CDR3 totals 19 residues.

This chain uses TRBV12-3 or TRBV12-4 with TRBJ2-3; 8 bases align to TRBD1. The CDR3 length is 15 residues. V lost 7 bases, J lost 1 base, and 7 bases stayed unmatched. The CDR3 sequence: CASNVPGQGTDTQYF. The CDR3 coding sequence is TGTGCCAGCAACGTACCGGGACAGGGCACAGATACGCAGTATTTT.

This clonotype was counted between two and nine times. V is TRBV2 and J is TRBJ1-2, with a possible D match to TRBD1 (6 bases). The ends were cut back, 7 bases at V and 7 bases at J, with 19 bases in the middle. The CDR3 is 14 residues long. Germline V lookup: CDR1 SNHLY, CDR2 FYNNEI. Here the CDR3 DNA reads TGTGCCAGCAAATATAACAGGGATTTGAGTGGCTACACCTTC. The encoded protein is CASKYNRDLSGYTF.

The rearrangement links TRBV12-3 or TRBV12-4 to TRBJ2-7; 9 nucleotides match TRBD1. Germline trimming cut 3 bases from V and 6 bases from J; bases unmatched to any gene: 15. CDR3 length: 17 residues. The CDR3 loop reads CASSFLGTGIRAGEQYF. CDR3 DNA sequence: TGTGCCAGCAGTTTCCTCGGGACAGGGATAAGGGCCGGCGAGCAGTACTTC.

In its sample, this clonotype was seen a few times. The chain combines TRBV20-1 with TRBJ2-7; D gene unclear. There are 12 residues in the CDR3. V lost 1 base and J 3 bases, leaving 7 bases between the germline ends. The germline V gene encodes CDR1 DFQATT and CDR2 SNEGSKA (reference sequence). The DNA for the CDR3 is TGCAGTGCTAGAGTGAAAGGCTACGAGCAGTACTTC. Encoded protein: CSARVKGYEQYF.

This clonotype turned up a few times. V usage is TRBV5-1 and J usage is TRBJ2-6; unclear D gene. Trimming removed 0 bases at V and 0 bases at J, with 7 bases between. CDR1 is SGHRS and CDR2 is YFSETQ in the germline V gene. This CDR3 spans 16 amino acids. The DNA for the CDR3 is TGCGCCAGCAGCTTGGGGCAGCGCTCTGGGGCCAACGTCCTGACTTTC. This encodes CASSLGQRSGANVLTF.

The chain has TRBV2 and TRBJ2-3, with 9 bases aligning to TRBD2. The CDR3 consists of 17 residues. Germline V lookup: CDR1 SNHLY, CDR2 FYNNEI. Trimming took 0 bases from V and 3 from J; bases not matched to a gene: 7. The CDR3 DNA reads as TGTGCCAGCAGTGAAGCTCAGGCGGGAGGGCCGACAGATACGCAGTATTTT. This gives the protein CASSEAQAGGPTDTQYF.

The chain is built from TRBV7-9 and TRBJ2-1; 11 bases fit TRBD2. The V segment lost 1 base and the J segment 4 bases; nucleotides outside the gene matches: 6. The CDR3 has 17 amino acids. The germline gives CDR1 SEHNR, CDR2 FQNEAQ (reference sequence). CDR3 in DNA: TGTGCCAGCAGCTTAGGCGCACTAGCGGGAGAATACAATGAGCAGTTCTTC. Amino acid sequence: CASSLGALAGEYNEQFF.

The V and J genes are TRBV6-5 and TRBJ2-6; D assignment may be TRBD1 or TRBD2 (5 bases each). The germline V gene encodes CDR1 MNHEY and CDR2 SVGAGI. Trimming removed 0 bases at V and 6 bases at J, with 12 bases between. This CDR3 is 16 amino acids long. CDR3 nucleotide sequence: TGTGCCAGCAGTTACTCAAGGGGAGTACAGGCCAACGTCCTGACTTTC. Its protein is CASSYSRGVQANVLTF.

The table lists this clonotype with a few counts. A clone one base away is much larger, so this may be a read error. Written as DNA, the CDR3 is TGCAGTGGGGGAAAGCCGGGAGTGCAGTACTTC. Translated, it gives CSGGKPGVQYF. The chain has TRBV20-1 and TRBJ2-5; the D gene is possibly TRBD2 (6 bases). V gave up 7 bases and J gave up 11 bases, with 17 bases separating them. The CDR3 is 11 amino acids. Germline assignment: CDR1 DFQATT and CDR2 SNEGSKA (reference sequence).

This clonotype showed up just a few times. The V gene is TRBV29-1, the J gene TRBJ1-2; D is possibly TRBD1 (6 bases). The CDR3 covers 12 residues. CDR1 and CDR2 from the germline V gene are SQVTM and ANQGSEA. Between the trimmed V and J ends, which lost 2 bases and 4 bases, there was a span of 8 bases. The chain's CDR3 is CSVESRGYGYTF. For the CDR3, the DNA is TGCAGCGTTGAATCCAGGGGCTATGGCTACACCTTC.

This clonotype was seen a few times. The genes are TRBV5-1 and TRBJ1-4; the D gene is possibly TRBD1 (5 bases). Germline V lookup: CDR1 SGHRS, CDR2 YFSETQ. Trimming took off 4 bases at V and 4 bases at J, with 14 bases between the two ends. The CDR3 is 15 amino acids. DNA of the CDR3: TGCGCCAGCAGCCTCTCTGGGGGATTTAATGAAAAACTGTTTTTT. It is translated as CASSLSGGFNEKLFF.

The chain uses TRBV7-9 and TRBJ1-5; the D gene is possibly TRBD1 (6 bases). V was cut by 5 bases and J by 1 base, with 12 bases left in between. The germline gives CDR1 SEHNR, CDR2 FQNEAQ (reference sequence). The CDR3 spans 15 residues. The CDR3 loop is CASSPYTGSNQPQHF. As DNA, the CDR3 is TGTGCCAGCAGCCCATATACAGGGAGCAATCAGCCCCAGCATTTT.

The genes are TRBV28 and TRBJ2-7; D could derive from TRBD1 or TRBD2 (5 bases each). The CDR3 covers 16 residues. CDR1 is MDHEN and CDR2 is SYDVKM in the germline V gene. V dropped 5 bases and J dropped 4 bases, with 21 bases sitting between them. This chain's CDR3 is CASSGGRLKLLYEQYF. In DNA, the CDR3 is TGTGCCAGCAGTGGGGGTCGTCTTAAACTGTTGTACGAGCAGTACTTC.

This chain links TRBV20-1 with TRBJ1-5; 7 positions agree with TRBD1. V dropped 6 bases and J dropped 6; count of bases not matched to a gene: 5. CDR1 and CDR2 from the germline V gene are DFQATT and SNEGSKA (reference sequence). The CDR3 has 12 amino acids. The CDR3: CSAKQGPQPQHF. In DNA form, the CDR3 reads TGCAGTGCGAAACAGGGGCCTCAGCCCCAGCATTTT.

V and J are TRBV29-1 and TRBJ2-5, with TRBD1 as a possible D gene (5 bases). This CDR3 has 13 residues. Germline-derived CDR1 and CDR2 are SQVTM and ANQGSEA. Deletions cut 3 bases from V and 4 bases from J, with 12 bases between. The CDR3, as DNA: TGCAGCGTTGAGGCAGGGCTTGGAGAGACCCAGTACTTC. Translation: CSVEAGLGETQYF.

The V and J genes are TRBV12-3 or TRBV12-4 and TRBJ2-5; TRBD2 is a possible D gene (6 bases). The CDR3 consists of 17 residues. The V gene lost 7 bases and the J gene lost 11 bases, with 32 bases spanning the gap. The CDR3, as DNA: TGTGCCAGCACCCATAGGGGCGGTCGAGCGGGTTTCAATGAGCAGTACTTC. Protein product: CASTHRGGRAGFNEQYF.

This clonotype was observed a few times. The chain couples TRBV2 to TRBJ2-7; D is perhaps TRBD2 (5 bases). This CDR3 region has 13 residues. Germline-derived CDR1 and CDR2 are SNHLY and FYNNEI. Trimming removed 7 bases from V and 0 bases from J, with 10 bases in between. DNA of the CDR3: TGTGCCAGCATAAGCGGTAGCTCCTACGAGCAGTACTTC. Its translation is CASISGSSYEQYF.

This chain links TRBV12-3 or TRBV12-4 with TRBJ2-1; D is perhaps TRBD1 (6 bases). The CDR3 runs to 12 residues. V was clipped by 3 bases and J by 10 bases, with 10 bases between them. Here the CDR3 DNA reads TGTGCCAGCAGTTTTACAGGGAGCGAGCAGTTCTTC. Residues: CASSFTGSEQFF.